This T cell receptor (beta chain) stems from a study of shared clonotypes between healthy human individuals. The study's findings and limits: With several donors compared, approximately 5.5% of naive CD4 clonotypes were shared. The represented genetic and exposure-history diversity was limited by the small number of donors.

To note about this clone: Its antigen is currently unknown.

Sequencing used immunoSEQ multiplex PCR; TCRdb keeps in-frame clones, though not all of them. Of fewer than 400,000 clones detected, approximately 79% appear once; the ten largest clones hold around 10%. V gave up 0 bases and J gave up 6 bases, with 19 bases separating them. Germline CDR1 is SGHNT and CDR2 is YYREEE (reference sequence). This CDR3 has 17 amino acids. The clonotype was recovered from a man in his thirties or forties in good health. The gene calls are TRBV5-4 and TRBJ2-4, with D unclear. Sequencing used memory CD4+ T cells sorted from blood. Subset meaning: CD45RA-negative fraction. The CDR3 reads CASSLAQHLSSSNIQYF. CDR3 in DNA: TGTGCCAGCAGCTTGGCTCAACACCTATCTTCATCAAACATTCAGTACTTC.